These 16 T cell receptor beta chains were all obtained from the same sample, sequenced in a study of shared clonotypes between healthy human individuals. This table comes from immunoSEQ multiplex PCR, and its TCRdb copy is limited to in-frame clones, with some not included. The table shows under 1,100,000 clones, with 75% to 85% occurring only once. The sample taken for sequencing was memory CD4+ T cells from PBMCs. The subset is: CD45RA-negative fraction. The receptor source for this set is a man younger than 35 in good health. Some clones in this sample may be carry-over from other donors' samples.

V usage is TRBV28 and J usage is TRBJ2-5; 8 nucleotides line up with TRBD2. This CDR3 is built from 15 residues. The germline V gene encodes CDR1 MDHEN and CDR2 SYDVKM. V lost 5 bases to trimming and J lost 4 bases; unmatched junction nucleotides: 9. The CDR3 sequence: CASSQLAAGRETQYF. The CDR3 bases are TGTGCCAGCAGTCAACTAGCGGCGGGGAGAGAGACCCAGTACTTC.

CDR3 DNA: TGCGCCAGCAGCTTGATGGGGCGGGAGGGCCGCAATGAGCAGTTCTTC. Its translation is CASSLMGREGRNEQFF. The J gene is TRBJ2-1, the V gene TRBV5-1, with 9 positions matching TRBD2. Germline V gene data show CDR1 as SGHRS and CDR2 as YFSETQ. There are 16 residues in the CDR3. Unmatched junction bases numbered 8, after V lost 1 base and J lost 6 bases.

The chain employs TRBV14 and TRBJ1-4; the D is unclear. CDR1 and CDR2 from the germline V gene are SGHDN and FVKESK. The CDR3 totals 12 residues. V gave up 3 bases and J gave up 4 bases, with 3 bases separating them. The CDR3 bases are TGTGCCAGCAGCCATCTTAATGAAAAACTGTTTTTT. Its translation is CASSHLNEKLFF.

This sequence joins TRBV28 and TRBJ1-3, with D perhaps TRBD1 (6 bases). The CDR3 has 15 amino acids. Germline V gives CDR1 MDHEN, CDR2 SYDVKM. Trimming shortened V by 6 bases and J by 2 bases, and 14 bases separated the two germline ends. The CDR3: CASSSYRVTGNTIYF. Here the CDR3 DNA reads TGTGCCAGCAGCTCATACAGGGTAACTGGAAACACCATATATTTT.

This clone was detected a few times. This chain links TRBV2 with TRBJ2-7; TRBD1 agrees at 11 bases. The CDR3 spans 14 residues. Germline values: CDR1 SNHLY, CDR2 FYNNEI. Losses at the gene ends were 4 bases for V and 4 bases for J; bases not matched to a gene: 3. CDR3 protein: CASSVGTGGYEQYF. The CDR3, as DNA: TGTGCCAGCAGTGTAGGGACAGGGGGGTACGAGCAGTACTTC.

Ten or more counts support this clone. Other DNA sequences in the same sample also yield this CDR3. The V gene is TRBV5-5, the J gene TRBJ1-1; 9 nucleotides align to TRBD1. CDR1 is SGHKS, CDR2 YYEKEE, per germline (reference sequence). The V and J ends lost 4 bases and 4 bases, in that order; junction bases with no gene match: 2. This CDR3 spans 13 amino acids. CDR3 DNA: TGTGCCAGCAGCGCGGGACAGGGCACTGAAGCTTTCTTT. Its translation is CASSAGQGTEAFF.

In this sample, this clone turned up once. The gene calls are TRBV5-4 and TRBJ1-2; 8 bases match TRBD1. V gave up 4 bases and J gave up 4 bases; unmatched junction bases: 6. The CDR3 covers 14 residues. The V gene's germline CDR1 is SGHNT and CDR2 YYREEE (reference sequence). The CDR3 loop is CASSVNRGAYGYTF. Here the CDR3 DNA reads TGTGCCAGCAGCGTCAACAGGGGGGCCTATGGCTACACCTTC.

V is TRBV27 and J is TRBJ2-5, with a possible D match to TRBD2 (6 bases). The CDR3 loop spans 17 amino acids. Germline-derived CDR1 and CDR2 are MNHEY and SMNVEV (reference sequence). Trimming stripped 5 bases from V and 1 base from J, with 20 bases between. CDR3 sequence (DNA): TGTGCCAGCAGTAGGGGACTTGACCGGGACGGCCAAGAGACCCAGTACTTC. Its translation is CASSRGLDRDGQETQYF.

The chain has TRBV7-2 and TRBJ1-2; TRBD1 is a possible D gene (5 bases). The CDR3 extends over 14 amino acids. Trimming pared 4 bases from V and 6 bases from J, leaving 15 bases between. Germline V gives CDR1 SGHTA, CDR2 FQGNSA. CDR3 in amino acids: CASSSLFWGNGYTF. The CDR3 DNA follows: TGTGCCAGCAGCTCCCTCTTCTGGGGGAATGGCTACACCTTC.

The chain couples TRBV5-8 to TRBJ2-1; 12 bases are shared with TRBD2. Germline loops: CDR1 SGHTS, CDR2 YDEGEE. The CDR3 is 17 residues long. V shed 5 bases, J shed 4 bases, and the junction held 10 bases outside the gene matches. CDR3 in amino acids: CASRVASGRATYNEQFF. The CDR3 DNA reads TGTGCCAGCAGGGTTGCTAGCGGGAGGGCTACATACAATGAGCAGTTCTTC.

The CDR3 protein is CASSQELAGGVYEQYF. CDR3 in DNA: TGCGCCAGCAGCCAAGAACTAGCGGGAGGGGTCTACGAGCAGTACTTC. The V gene is TRBV4-1, the J gene TRBJ2-7, with 13 bases identical to TRBD2. The J segment lost 3 bases and the V segment lost 0 bases, leaving 2 bases of the junction unmatched. This CDR3 region has 16 residues. Germline V gene lookup returns CDR1 MGHRA and CDR2 YSYEKL.

On this clone itself: The sample holds other DNA sequences that translate to the same CDR3. The chain carries TRBV5-1 and TRBJ2-1; D assignment may be TRBD1 or TRBD2 (6 bases each). The CDR3 is 16 amino acids. Trimming took 1 base from V and 1 from J, leaving 12 bases between them. Germline V lookup: CDR1 SGHRS, CDR2 YFSETQ. CDR3 sequence: CASSLSGGGSYNEQFF. The CDR3 bases are TGCGCCAGCAGCTTGTCAGGAGGGGGGTCCTACAATGAGCAGTTCTTC.

About this clone: The CDR3 ends on some other residue instead of the conserved phenylalanine or tryptophan, so this is likely a read error. The V and J genes are TRBV28 and TRBJ2-7; possibly TRBD1 for D (7 bases). CDR1 is MDHEN, CDR2 SYDVKM, per germline. Between the trimmed V and J ends, which lost 6 bases and 7 bases, there was a span of 16 bases. This CDR3 is built from 13 residues. This CDR3 reads CASSCPQGREQYL. CDR3 nucleotide sequence: TGTGCCAGCAGCTGCCCACAGGGGAGGGAGCAGTACCTC.

This clone was found once. The chain is built from TRBV18 and TRBJ2-1; 8 positions match TRBD1. Germline CDR1 reads KGHSH; CDR2 reads LQKENI. The CDR3 contains 17 residues. With V trimmed by 4 bases and J by 3 bases, 11 bases remained unmatched. CDR3 sequence reads: CASSLTSPGQVYNEQFF. CDR3 in DNA: TGTGCCAGCTCACTAACCAGTCCGGGACAGGTCTACAATGAGCAGTTCTTC.

This clone was observed a handful of times. This chain connects TRBV5-8 to TRBJ2-5; 9 bases match TRBD2. In germline, CDR1 is SGHTS, CDR2 YDEGEE. CDR3 length: 13 amino acids. V shed 5 bases, J shed 5 bases, and the junction held 4 bases outside the gene matches. The CDR3 reads CASSPSGTETQYF. The CDR3, as DNA: TGTGCCAGCAGTCCTAGCGGGACGGAGACCCAGTACTTC.

This chain connects TRBV30 to TRBJ2-2; D gene unclear. From germline, CDR1 is GTSNPN and CDR2 SVGIG (reference sequence). This CDR3 comprises 17 residues. Trimming took off 0 bases at V and 3 bases at J, with 17 bases between the two ends. The CDR3 reads CAWSVYFFGQDTGELFF. In nucleotides, the CDR3 is TGTGCCTGGAGTGTATATTTTTTTGGGCAGGACACCGGGGAGCTGTTTTTT.